The 11 T cell receptor beta chains below come from one sample, sequenced in a study of cytomegalovirus exposure and HLA in healthy donors. In the PCR, 60 Vbeta and 13 Jbeta primers were used. TCRdb's copy holds only in-frame clones and misses some; the assay was immunoSEQ multiplex PCR. The table shows 200,000 to 250,000 clones, with 80% to 85% occurring only once. Sequencing was done on a sample of PBMCs. All receptors derive from a woman aged 55-69 years in good health and CMV-seropositive.

The chain is built from TRBV11-2 and TRBJ2-7; 10 nucleotides match TRBD2. After removal of 5 bases from V and 2 bases from J, the junction contained 12 bases not matched to a gene. This CDR3 comprises 17 residues. Germline V gene lookup returns CDR1 SGHAT and CDR2 FQNNGV. Here the CDR3 reads CASSAGGLARVPYEQYF. The CDR3 DNA reads as TGTGCCAGCAGCGCTGGGGGACTAGCGCGAGTCCCCTACGAGCAGTACTTC.

This chain uses TRBV29-1 with TRBJ2-2; 11 bases map to TRBD2. CDR3 size: 15 residues. V was clipped by 4 bases and J by 5 bases; unmatched bases: 6. The germline V gene has CDR1 SQVTM and CDR2 ANQGSEA. The CDR3 coding sequence is TGCAGCGTTGTCACTAGCGGGAGTGGTACCGGGGAGCTGTTTTTT. It yields the protein CSVVTSGSGTGELFF.

This clone was detected once. The chain recombines TRBV19 with TRBJ1-5; TRBD1 aligns across 7 bases. CDR1 and CDR2 (germline): LNHDA, SQIVND (reference sequence). The CDR3 totals 17 residues. After removal of 3 bases from V and 0 bases from J, the junction contained 8 bases not matched to a gene. The CDR3 protein is CASSMGRTGYSNQPQHF. In nucleotides, the CDR3 is TGTGCCAGTAGTATGGGACGGACAGGATATAGCAATCAGCCCCAGCATTTT.

The genes are TRBV4-2 and TRBJ2-5; the D gene is possibly TRBD2 (6 bases). This CDR3 has 16 residues. Trimming took off 4 bases at V and 4 bases at J, with 19 bases between the two ends. CDR1 and CDR2 (germline): LGHNA, YNFKEQ. Written as DNA, the CDR3 is TGTGCCAGCAGCCTAGAGGCGGGAAACGGCGGAGAGACCCAGTACTTC. Residues: CASSLEAGNGGETQYF.

The chain couples TRBV18 to TRBJ2-7; 7 bases agree with TRBD2. V trimming: 2 bases; J trimming: 4 bases; junction bases outside the gene matches: 8. CDR3 size: 15 residues. Germline loops: CDR1 KGHSH, CDR2 LQKENI. The CDR3 DNA reads TGTGCCAGCTCACCAGTGGCGGGAGTGAAGTACGAGCAGTACTTC. Translation gives CASSPVAGVKYEQYF.

The V call is TRBV6-5, the J call TRBJ1-2, with a weak D call TRBD1 (6 bases). The ends were cut back, 6 bases at V and 7 bases at J, with 15 bases in the middle. From germline, CDR1 is MNHEY and CDR2 SVGAGI. CDR3 length: 13 residues. This CDR3 reads CASRRTAEFGYTF. CDR3 nucleotide sequence: TGTGCCAGCAGGCGGACAGCGGAGTTTGGCTACACCTTC.

This sequence joins TRBV28 and TRBJ2-7; TRBD2 is a possible D gene (5 bases). Germline V CDR1 and CDR2: MDHEN, SYDVKM. The V gene lost 6 bases and the J gene lost 2 bases, with 14 bases spanning the gap. The CDR3 is made up of 14 amino acids. The CDR3 region has the DNA TGTGCCAGCAGACAAGCTCGGAGGCCCTACGAGCAGTACTTC. Residues: CASRQARRPYEQYF.

V is TRBV7-9 and J is TRBJ1-1; D is undetermined. The CDR3 totals 12 residues. V gave up 3 bases and J gave up 8 bases, with 10 bases separating them. Germline V gives CDR1 SEHNR, CDR2 FQNEAQ (reference sequence). The CDR3 region has the DNA TGTGCCAGCAGCTTGGGCCCCAGGGAAGCTTTCTTT. It yields the protein CASSLGPREAFF.

This chain uses TRBV2 with TRBJ2-1; TRBD2 might be the D (5 bases). Between the trimmed V and J ends, which lost 9 bases and 8 bases, there was a span of 11 bases. The CDR3 covers 11 residues. The germline V gene has CDR1 SNHLY and CDR2 FYNNEI. CDR3 DNA sequence: TGTGCCAGTAGAACTAGAGATGAGCAGTTCTTC. Translating it yields CASRTRDEQFF.

The V gene is TRBV4-1, the J gene TRBJ2-7; TRBD2 aligns across 9 bases. The CDR3 loop spans 19 amino acids. Looked up from germline, CDR1 is MGHRA and CDR2 is YSYEKL. V trimming: 5 bases; J trimming: 3 bases; junction bases outside the gene matches: 20. The CDR3 DNA is TGCGCCAGCAGCTCTAAGGTAGGCGGGAGGGCCTTCGGGGGCTACGAGCAGTACTTC. Translating gives CASSSKVGGRAFGGYEQYF.

The chain carries TRBV7-3 and TRBJ2-3, with D tentatively TRBD1 (5 bases). Germline values: CDR1 SGHTA, CDR2 FQGTGA. The length of the CDR3 is 14 residues. The V and J ends lost 5 bases and 2 bases respectively, with 11 bases between them. The CDR3 DNA reads TGTGCCAGCAGCCTGGGGCCCCCCACAGATACGCAGTATTTT. Translating it yields CASSLGPPTDTQYF. The complete variable domain, with remaining parts taken from reference TRBV7-3 and TRBJ2-3, reads GAGVSQTPSNKVTEKGKYVELRCDPISGHTALYWYRQSLGQGPEFLIYFQGTGAADDSGLPNDRFFAVRPEGSVSTLKIQRTERGDSAVYLCASSLGPPTDTQYFGPGTRLTVL.